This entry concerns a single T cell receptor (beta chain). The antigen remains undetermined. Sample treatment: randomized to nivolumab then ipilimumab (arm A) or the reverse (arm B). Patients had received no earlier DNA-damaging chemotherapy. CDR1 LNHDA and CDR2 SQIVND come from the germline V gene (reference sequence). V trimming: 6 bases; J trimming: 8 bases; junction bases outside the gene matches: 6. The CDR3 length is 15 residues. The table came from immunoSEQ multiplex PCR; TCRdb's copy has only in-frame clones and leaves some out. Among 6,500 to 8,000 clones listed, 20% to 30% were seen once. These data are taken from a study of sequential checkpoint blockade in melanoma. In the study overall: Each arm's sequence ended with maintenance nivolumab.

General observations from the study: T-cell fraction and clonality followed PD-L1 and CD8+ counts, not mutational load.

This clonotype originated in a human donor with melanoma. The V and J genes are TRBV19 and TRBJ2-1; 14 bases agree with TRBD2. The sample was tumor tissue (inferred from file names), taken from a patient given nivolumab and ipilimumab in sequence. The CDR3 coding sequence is TGTGCCAGTAGCCGACTAGCGGGAGGGCCGCATGAGCAGTTCTTC. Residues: CASSRLAGGPHEQFF.